Reported below is one T cell receptor beta chain. Many counts were recorded for this clonotype. Its antigen remains undetermined. At one end the junction does not follow the germline gene, possibly because of a read error. The data belong to a study of T cells in Graves' hyperthyroidism and ophthalmopathy (dated by TCRdb to 2018 to 2020). About the full investigation: Peripheral blood was sampled at the time of initial diagnosis, prior to any treatment. The paper describes TCR Vbeta CDR3 sequencing of 140 or so peripheral blood samples, made up of roughly 40 ophthalmopathy patients, over 70 hyperthyroidism patients and 17 progressor patients. TCR V-J signatures able to tell the groups apart were searched for in a discovery cohort of some 97 patients, of whom more than 40 had Graves' ophthalmopathy and 55 to 65 had stable Graves' hyperthyroidism. The 95 to 100 discovery patients were divided at random into training and test sets in a 7:3 ratio. Thyroid tissue and blood T-cell repertoires from several Graves' hyperthyroidism patients were also compared in the study. Once sampling was done, hyperthyroidism patients were given methimazole at a starting dose of 30 mg daily, whereas ophthalmopathy patients were given high-dose intravenous methylprednisolone. An independent validation cohort of some 18 hyperthyroidism patients and 17 patients who later progressed to ophthalmopathy tested prospective prediction of ophthalmopathy. Here is what the overall study found, with its caveats: A 13 V-J signature model separated ophthalmopathy from stable hyperthyroidism, with around 91% sensitivity and about 81% specificity in cross-validation and 80%/75% in testing. Most expanded thyroid clonotypes (frequency above 0.001) were also detected in blood, suggesting blood repertoires may reflect thyroid immune responses. During validation, the model predicted progression to ophthalmopathy a median of approximately 6 months ahead of onset, with more than 55% sensitivity and roughly 72% specificity. Sample size was not statistically predetermined, and investigators were not blinded to group allocation.

The TCR beta CDR3 regions were amplified from the RNA transcripts. For the first round of RT-PCR on the TCR CDR3, the HTBI primer set was used together with the Qiagen OneStep RT-PCR kit. The libraries were constructed in a second round of multiplex PCR and then size-selected and purified. The libraries were sequenced on an Illumina HiSeq2000 using paired-end 100 bp reads. The original pipeline was this. SOAPnuke was used to process the raw data, throwing out any read that contained adapters or uncalled bases, had a mean Phred below 15, or lacked an exact constant-primer or identifier match. High-quality paired reads were merged with COPE v1.2.5, and unique nucleotide sequences were defined as clonotypes. MiTCR v1.1 was used to align clonotypes to the IMGT TRBV, TRBD and TRBJ reference segments. Analysis was restricted to V-J combinations with a frequency above 0.0001, which covered roughly 99% of repertoires. The TCS score was defined as the ratio of F50 (clonal expansion) to E x V (chaos), calculated using BLOSUM62-based TCRdist between CDR3 peptides within each V-J. Welch's t-statistics and random forest reduced fewer than 600 V-J features to about 13, which were used in a naive Bayes classifier (R e1071). The similarity between thyroid and blood repertoires was quantified using the Morisita-Horn index. TCRdb applied fastp at Q25 and MiXCR to the public reads, then kept only in-frame beta chains. Records with the same CDR3 protein are collapsed into one entry carrying the most frequent genes and DNA. TCRdb, rather than the study authors, made the V and J calls. For this sample there are 800,000 or so distinct CDR3 sequences; over 35% appear just once. The ten largest clones represent 7% to 10% of the sample.

The CDR3 measures 13 amino acids from cysteine to phenylalanine. Just CDR3 DNA is preserved here, 39 bases in frame from base 1. The CDR1 and CDR2 encoded by the germline V gene are SQVTM and ANQGSEA. Stable Graves' hyperthyroidism was defined as the absence of progression to ophthalmopathy over 18 months of follow-up. Hyperthyroidism patients were aged 18 to 65 years and newly diagnosed, with disease duration of less than 2 months. Patients with uncontrolled infections, other autoimmune diseases, pregnancy or lactation were excluded. Diagnoses were based on clinical symptoms, serum thyroxine and TRAb, thyroid ultrasound and orbital computed tomography. PBMCs were separated from approximately 10 ml of fresh peripheral blood using Ficoll-Paque density gradient centrifugation. Total RNA was extracted using Trizol reagent, and RNA quality was assessed on an Agilent 2100 Bioanalyzer.

Recombination joined TRBV29-1 with TRBJ2-2, with TRBD1 matching 8 junction bases. Sequencing was performed on blood. This sequence was found in a man aged 18 to 29 with Graves' hyperthyroidism. CDR3 loop: CSVEGQGTGELFF. The DNA sequence is as follows: TGCAGCGTCGAAGGACAGGGCACCGGGGAGCTGTTTTTT.